Below, 25 T cell receptor beta chains from the same sample are listed, as sequenced in a study of cytomegalovirus exposure and HLA in healthy donors. 13 Jbeta primers and 60 Vbeta primers were used for the PCR. TCRdb's copy holds only in-frame clones and misses some; the assay was immunoSEQ multiplex PCR. The sample has roughly 180,000 clones, more than 80% seen once; the top ten hold about 0.76%. Specimen: PBMCs. The receptor source for this set is a woman under 30 in good health and CMV-seronegative.

The rearrangement joins TRBV5-6 to TRBJ1-5; D unclear. In germline, CDR1 is SGHDT, CDR2 YYEEEE. V lost 1 base and J 0 bases, leaving 5 bases between the germline ends. This CDR3 region has 14 residues. The CDR3 region is CASSLLASNQPQHF. CDR3 nucleotide sequence: TGTGCCAGCAGCTTGTTGGCTAGCAATCAGCCCCAGCATTTT.

The chain uses TRBV28 and TRBJ1-1; 7 nucleotides align to TRBD1. This CDR3 has 14 amino acids. The V gene's germline CDR1 is MDHEN and CDR2 SYDVKM. Losses at the gene ends were 8 bases for V and 7 bases for J; bases not matched to a gene: 13. CDR3 protein: CASANVDRRFEAFF. In DNA, the CDR3 is TGTGCCAGCGCAAACGTGGACAGGAGATTTGAAGCTTTCTTT.

V and J are TRBV5-1 and TRBJ2-5, with D tentatively TRBD2 (6 bases). V was clipped by 4 bases and J by 4 bases, with 14 bases between them. This CDR3 comprises 14 residues. In germline, CDR1 is SGHRS, CDR2 YFSETQ. Written as DNA, the CDR3 is TGCGCCAGCAGCATCGGGACTGTAGCAGAGACCCAGTACTTC. Translated: CASSIGTVAETQYF.

This clone has more than one count but fewer than ten. The V call is TRBV7-9, the J call TRBJ2-5, with a tentative D call TRBD2 (5 bases). The J call is in doubt because the DNA end fits TRBJ2-7 better. There are 14 residues in the CDR3. Per germline, CDR1 SEHNR and CDR2 FQNEAQ (reference sequence). This CDR3 is CASSLERASYEQYF. The CDR3 DNA reads as TGTGCCAGCAGCCTAGAGAGGGCTTCCTACGAGCAGTACTTC.

This chain connects TRBV11-3 to TRBJ1-1, with TRBD1 as a possible D gene (6 bases). From germline, CDR1 is SGHNT and CDR2 YENEEA. The CDR3 is made up of 16 amino acids. V gave up 0 bases and J gave up 1 base, with 12 bases separating them. For the CDR3, the DNA is TGTGCCAGCAGCTTAGACGGCGCACAGGGGAACACTGAAGCTTTCTTT. As protein: CASSLDGAQGNTEAFF.

V and J are TRBV28 and TRBJ2-5; maybe TRBD1 (7 bases). V was pared by 3 bases and J by 4 bases, with 15 bases between. Germline V gene sequence: CDR1 MDHEN, CDR2 SYDVKM. This CDR3 is 15 amino acids long. CDR3 coding DNA: TGTGCCAGCAGTTTCGCAGGGGGAGGAGGAGAGACCCAGTACTTC. It yields the protein CASSFAGGGGETQYF.

This sequence joins TRBV5-4 and TRBJ2-5, with 9 bases matching TRBD2. After removal of 2 bases from V and 4 bases from J, the junction contained 6 bases not matched to a gene. This CDR3 contains 15 residues. The germline CDR1 and CDR2 sequences are SGHNT and YYREEE (reference sequence). CDR3 DNA sequence: TGTGCCAGCAGCTTTAGTCTAGCGGGGATAGAGACCCAGTACTTC. It codes for CASSFSLAGIETQYF.

V and J are TRBV29-1 and TRBJ2-7; 8 bases align to TRBD1. CDR1 is SQVTM, CDR2 ANQGSEA, per germline. The CDR3 has 14 amino acids. CDR3 DNA sequence: TGCAACGCCCGGGGGACAGGTACGTCCTACGAGCAGTACTTC. This codes for CNARGTGTSYEQYF.

In its sample, this clone was seen once. V gene TRBV6-1 combines with J gene TRBJ1-3; D gene ambiguous. The CDR3 is 13 residues long. The germline gives CDR1 MNHNS, CDR2 SASEGT. The V end lost 8 bases, the J end lost 6 bases, and 14 bases lay between the germline ends. CDR3 region: CASSVRRENTIYF. CDR3 DNA sequence: TGTGCCAGCTCGGTGCGCCGTGAAAACACCATATATTTT.

This clone has just one count. The chain couples TRBV7-6 to TRBJ1-3; TRBD1 matches 9 bases. Germline CDR1 and CDR2: SGHVS and FNYEAQ. Germline trimming cut 1 base from V and 2 bases from J; bases unmatched to any gene: 0. The CDR3 sequence is 15 residues long. CDR3: CASSLGTGAGNTIYF. Here the CDR3 DNA reads TGTGCCAGCAGCTTAGGGACAGGGGCTGGAAACACCATATATTTT.

The V gene is TRBV14, the J gene TRBJ2-5; 7 bases match TRBD2. After removal of 1 base from V and 5 bases from J, the junction contained 7 bases not matched to a gene. The CDR3 has 15 residues. Germline lookup yields CDR1 SGHDN and CDR2 FVKESK. CDR3 in amino acids: CASSQGAGAMETQYF. CDR3 sequence (DNA): TGTGCCAGCAGCCAAGGGGCGGGAGCAATGGAGACCCAGTACTTC.

V gene TRBV30 combines with J gene TRBJ1-5; D unresolved. The CDR3 contains 13 residues. Germline CDR1 reads GTSNPN; CDR2 reads SVGIG (reference sequence). Trimming left V 0 bases short and J 1 base short, with 4 bases between. The CDR3 loop reads CAWSVLSNQPQHF. The CDR3 nucleotides are TGTGCCTGGAGTGTACTGAGCAATCAGCCCCAGCATTTT.

The chain employs TRBV19 and TRBJ1-4, with D unresolved. This CDR3 is built from 12 residues. The germline V and J ends were trimmed by 4 bases and 12 bases, with 12 bases remaining between them. Germline V gene data show CDR1 as LNHDA and CDR2 as SQIVND (reference sequence). The CDR3: CASSNAARQLFF. The CDR3 DNA reads as TGTGCCAGTAGTAATGCAGCGCGACAACTGTTTTTT.

This chain uses TRBV28 with TRBJ1-6; D possibly corresponds to TRBD1 (6 bases). Germline-derived CDR1 and CDR2 are MDHEN and SYDVKM. The V gene lost 1 base and the J gene lost 9 bases, with 16 bases spanning the gap. CDR3 length: 16 residues. CDR3 DNA sequence: TGTGCCAGCAGTTTATTTAGGGACAAATGGTCTTCACCCCTCCACTTT. This sequence encodes CASSLFRDKWSSPLHF.

The chain joins TRBV4-1 to TRBJ2-7, with 7 bases lining up with TRBD1. Germline V lookup: CDR1 MGHRA, CDR2 YSYEKL. With 0 bases clipped from V and 5 bases from J, the junction kept 10 bases outside the gene matches. This CDR3 has 16 residues. In DNA form, the CDR3 reads TGCGCCAGCAGCCAAGATCTGACAGGGTACGTGAACGAGCAGTACTTC. This encodes CASSQDLTGYVNEQYF.

This rearrangement joins TRBV28 to TRBJ1-4, with 7 nucleotides matching TRBD1. The J segment lost 6 bases and the V segment lost 6 bases, leaving 10 bases of the junction unmatched. Germline values: CDR1 MDHEN, CDR2 SYDVKM. The CDR3 loop spans 15 amino acids. In DNA, the CDR3 is TGTGCCAGCAGCTCCCGGGGACAGCCCGATGAAAAACTGTTTTTT. Amino acids: CASSSRGQPDEKLFF.

The sample holds a few counts of this clone. The junction and the germline gene differ at one end; a read error may be behind it. The chain is built from TRBV7-9 and TRBJ2-3, with D possibly being TRBD2 (7 bases). This CDR3 spans 17 amino acids. In germline, CDR1 is SEHNR, CDR2 FQNEAQ (reference sequence). The DNA for the CDR3 is TGTTCCAGCAGCGGCCTAAGGGGGGGAGCAAACACAGATACGCAGTATTTT. It yields the protein CSSSGLRGGANTDTQYF.

The gene calls are TRBV2 and TRBJ1-2; TRBD1 matches at 10 bases. This CDR3 contains 17 residues. Germline trimming cut 5 bases from V and 5 bases from J; bases unmatched to any gene: 14. CDR1 and CDR2 (germline): SNHLY, FYNNEI. The CDR3 region has the DNA TGTGCCAGCAGTAAAACGGGACAGGGGTCATTCCTTTATGGCTACACCTTC. This codes for CASSKTGQGSFLYGYTF. Full variable domain (remainder filled in from reference TRBV2 and TRBJ1-2): EPEVTQTPSHQVTQMGQEVILRCVPISNHLYFYWYRQILGQKVEFLVSFYNNEISEKSEIFDDQFSVERPDGSNFTLKIRSTKLEDSAMYFCASSKTGQGSFLYGYTFGSGTRLTVV.

The sample holds one count of this clone. V usage is TRBV27 and J usage is TRBJ1-1, with TRBD1 identical over 9 bases. Germline assignment: CDR1 MNHEY and CDR2 SMNVEV (reference sequence). The CDR3 consists of 15 residues. V gave up 6 bases and J gave up 7 bases; unmatched junction bases: 12. CDR3 sequence: CASSLNYRGLGEAFF. The CDR3 DNA is TGTGCCAGCAGCCTAAATTACAGGGGGCTAGGTGAAGCTTTCTTT.

The rearrangement links TRBV6-1 to TRBJ2-1; 9 bases match TRBD1. Germline CDR1 reads MNHNS; CDR2 reads SASEGT. The CDR3 is 17 residues long. With 4 bases clipped from V and 2 bases from J, the junction kept 9 bases outside the gene matches. The CDR3: CASSASRGTGTYNEQFF. In nucleotides, the CDR3 is TGTGCCAGCAGTGCCTCGCGCGGGACAGGGACCTACAATGAGCAGTTCTTC.

The chain uses TRBV7-3 and TRBJ2-3; 8 bases match TRBD2. The V gene's germline CDR1 is SGHTA and CDR2 FQGTGA. This CDR3 spans 15 amino acids. Trimming at V came to 5 bases and at J to 0 bases, leaving 4 bases not matched to a gene. The CDR3 bases are TGTGCCAGCAGCCCGGGGGGGGGTAGCACAGATACGCAGTATTTT. It codes for CASSPGGGSTDTQYF. Full variable domain (rest looked up from reference TRBV7-3 and TRBJ2-3): GAGVSQTPSNKVTEKGKYVELRCDPISGHTALYWYRQSLGQGPEFLIYFQGTGAADDSGLPNDRFFAVRPEGSVSTLKIQRTERGDSAVYLCASSPGGGSTDTQYFGPGTRLTVL.

This clone has just one count. This rearrangement joins TRBV28 to TRBJ2-6, with 7 bases aligning to TRBD1. This CDR3 region has 17 residues. Germline V gene data show CDR1 as MDHEN and CDR2 as SYDVKM. V lost 6 bases, J lost 1 base, and 9 bases stayed unmatched. CDR3 in amino acids: CASRGQADGSGANVLTF. DNA of the CDR3: TGTGCCAGCAGAGGACAGGCCGATGGGTCTGGGGCCAACGTCCTGACTTTC.

The CDR3 here is CASSWATGEEGEQYF. CDR3 bases: TGCGCCAGCAGCTGGGCGACAGGGGAAGAAGGCGAGCAGTACTTC. This chain joins TRBV5-1 and TRBJ2-7; 8 bases agree with TRBD1. J was trimmed by 6 bases and V by 3 bases; bases with no gene match: 11. The CDR3 is made up of 15 amino acids. CDR1 and CDR2 (germline): SGHRS, YFSETQ.

The genes are TRBV19 and TRBJ2-1; D perhaps matches TRBD2 (6 bases). The germline V gene has CDR1 LNHDA and CDR2 SQIVND (reference sequence). Trimming shortened V by 4 bases and J by 6 bases, and 10 bases separated the two germline ends. The CDR3 has 13 residues. This CDR3 is CASSTGLFNEQFF. The CDR3 DNA is TGTGCCAGTAGTACGGGACTTTTCAATGAGCAGTTCTTC. The full variable domain, completed using reference TRBV19 and TRBJ2-1, is DGGITQSPKYLFRKEGQNVTLSCEQNLNHDAMYWYRQDPGQGLRLIYYSQIVNDFQKGDIAEGYSVSREKKESFPLTVTSAQKNPTAFYLCASSTGLFNEQFFGPGTRLTVL.

This clone was recorded only once. The chain carries TRBV28 and TRBJ2-5, with 8 bases identical to TRBD2. The CDR3 extends over 15 amino acids. V trimming: 2 bases; J trimming: 5 bases; junction bases outside the gene matches: 7. Germline V gene data show CDR1 as MDHEN and CDR2 as SYDVKM. As DNA, the CDR3 is TGTGCCAGCAGTTTAGGTTTCGGCGGGGGGGAGACCCAGTACTTC. Translating it yields CASSLGFGGGETQYF.